A single sample gave rise to the 26 T cell receptor beta chains below, sequenced in a study of OX40 agonist ivuxolimab in advanced cancers. Some clones are missing from TCRdb's copy, which holds only in-frame ones; the method was immunoSEQ multiplex PCR. The repertoire consists of 35,000 to 45,000 clones, with roughly four fifths occurring once and the leading ten covering approximately 2%. The sample here was CD4+ or CD8+ T cells sorted from blood, taken in a trial of the OX40 agonist ivuxolimab. These receptors were obtained from an adult with an advanced solid tumor such as melanoma, head and neck, liver or kidney cancer.

The V and J genes are TRBV18 and TRBJ2-7; 10 bases map to TRBD1. This CDR3 is built from 14 residues. CDR1 and CDR2 from the germline V gene are KGHSH and LQKENI. Germline trimming cut 2 bases from V and 5 bases from J; bases unmatched to any gene: 3. CDR3 loop: CASSPTGQGHEQYF. The CDR3 DNA follows: TGTGCCAGCTCACCAACGGGACAGGGGCACGAGCAGTACTTC.

This chain connects TRBV27 to TRBJ2-7, with TRBD2 matching over 8 bases. CDR3 length: 13 amino acids. Per germline, CDR1 MNHEY and CDR2 SMNVEV (reference sequence). Germline trimming cut 6 bases from V and 6 bases from J; bases unmatched to any gene: 7. CDR3 sequence: CASRYAGGGEQYF. CDR3 DNA: TGTGCCAGCAGGTACGCGGGAGGAGGCGAGCAGTACTTC.

The chain joins TRBV19 to TRBJ2-2; the D call may be TRBD1 or TRBD2 (5 bases each). Per the germline V gene, CDR1 is LNHDA and CDR2 is SQIVND (reference sequence). V was shortened by 6 bases and J by 5 bases, with 13 bases between the two germline ends. The CDR3 sequence is 14 residues long. CDR3 coding DNA: TGTGCCAGTAGACGGGACCTAAAGACCGGGGAGCTGTTTTTT. Protein: CASRRDLKTGELFF.

This chain connects TRBV27 to TRBJ1-5, with TRBD1 identical over 8 bases. The V segment lost 8 bases and the J segment 6 bases; nucleotides outside the gene matches: 12. Germline CDR1 is MNHEY and CDR2 is SMNVEV (reference sequence). The CDR3 covers 15 residues. CDR3 residues: CASSRWQGAIQPQHF. The CDR3 DNA reads as TGTGCCAGCTCCCGCTGGCAGGGGGCCATTCAGCCCCAGCATTTT.

This sequence joins TRBV11-2 and TRBJ2-1; possibly TRBD2 for D (5 bases). Germline CDR1 reads SGHAT; CDR2 reads FQNNGV. The CDR3 length is 15 residues. V was trimmed by 5 bases and J by 9 bases, leaving 20 bases between them. CDR3 sequence reads: CASSPRGRVGVEQFF. CDR3 DNA: TGTGCCAGCAGCCCCAGAGGAAGGGTCGGGGTTGAGCAGTTCTTC.

The rearrangement links TRBV7-2 to TRBJ2-3, with 9 positions matching TRBD2. This CDR3 contains 18 residues. Trimming took 6 bases from V and 3 from J; bases not matched to a gene: 16. CDR1 and CDR2 from the germline V gene are SGHTA and FQGNSA. CDR3 in amino acids: CASSLGGAGGPNTDTQYF. Written as DNA, the CDR3 is TGTGCCAGCAGTCTAGGGGGTGCGGGAGGGCCGAATACAGATACGCAGTATTTT.

The chain joins TRBV6-6 to TRBJ1-5; D perhaps matches TRBD1 (6 bases). V was trimmed by 5 bases and J by 3 bases, leaving 14 bases between them. The V gene's germline CDR1 is MNHNY and CDR2 SVGAGI (reference sequence). The CDR3 has 15 residues. CDR3 protein: CASSPLGGNNQPQHF. The CDR3 DNA reads as TGTGCCAGCAGTCCCTTGGGGGGCAACAATCAGCCCCAGCATTTT.

The CDR3 nucleotides read TGTGCCAGTAGCCGCCAGGTGACTGAAAAACTGTTTTTT. Translating gives CASSRQVTEKLFF. The chain couples TRBV19 to TRBJ1-4; D gene unclear. CDR1 is LNHDA, CDR2 SQIVND, per germline (reference sequence). Trimming stripped 6 bases from V and 7 bases from J, with 12 bases between. The CDR3 runs 13 residues.

The CDR3 sequence is CASSLGGQESTDTQYF. CDR3 sequence (DNA): TGTGCCAGCAGCTTGGGGGGACAGGAGAGCACAGATACGCAGTATTTT. This chain connects TRBV5-4 to TRBJ2-3, with 8 bases fitting TRBD1. Germline V gene sequence: CDR1 SGHNT, CDR2 YYREEE (reference sequence). The CDR3 is made up of 16 amino acids. Germline trimming cut 0 bases from V and 0 bases from J; bases unmatched to any gene: 3.

This chain connects TRBV5-4 to TRBJ1-6; 7 nucleotides align to TRBD1. From germline, CDR1 is SGHNT and CDR2 YYREEE (reference sequence). The length of the CDR3 is 14 residues. Trimming cost V 0 bases and J 9 bases; bases outside gene matches: 3. The CDR3 here is CASSLGQGASPLHF. For the CDR3, the DNA is TGTGCCAGCAGCTTGGGACAGGGTGCTTCACCCCTCCACTTT.

The rearrangement joins TRBV19 to TRBJ2-7, with D unclear. The V end was cut by 0 bases, the J end by 2 bases, with 14 bases between. Germline V lookup: CDR1 LNHDA, CDR2 SQIVND (reference sequence). The CDR3 runs to 16 residues. CDR3 loop: CASSIEGTVPAYEQYF. The DNA of the CDR3 is TGTGCCAGTAGTATAGAAGGTACGGTACCCGCCTACGAGCAGTACTTC.

This clone was counted once. The genes are TRBV7-8 and TRBJ1-3; D not certain. The germline gives CDR1 SGHVS, CDR2 FQNEAQ. The CDR3 is made up of 13 amino acids. V was cut by 5 bases and J by 2 bases, with 7 bases left in between. For the CDR3, the DNA is TGTGCCAGCAGCGGTCGGACTGGAAACACCATATATTTT. It yields the protein CASSGRTGNTIYF.

The chain carries TRBV9 and TRBJ2-5; TRBD2 might be the D (7 bases). The CDR3 covers 16 residues. Trimming cost V 1 base and J 5 bases, with 18 bases left between them. From germline, CDR1 is SGDLS and CDR2 YYNGEE. The CDR3 region is CASSVMQGGEWETQYF. In nucleotides, the CDR3 is TGTGCCAGCAGCGTAATGCAAGGGGGGGAATGGGAGACCCAGTACTTC.

J is TRBJ2-1 and V is TRBV7-3; 8 bases fit TRBD2. Germline V gene lookup returns CDR1 SGHTA and CDR2 FQGTGA. The CDR3 totals 15 residues. V lost 2 bases to trimming and J lost 0 bases; unmatched junction nucleotides: 0. The CDR3 DNA follows: TGTGCCAGCAGCTTACTAGCGGGCTCCTACAATGAGCAGTTCTTC. Translating gives CASSLLAGSYNEQFF.

This chain uses TRBV18 with TRBJ1-1; no clear D gene. CDR1 KGHSH and CDR2 LQKENI come from the germline V gene. V was clipped by 2 bases and J by 1 base, with 8 bases between them. There are 14 residues in the CDR3. In DNA, the CDR3 is TGTGCCAGCTCACCAGATTACGGGAACACTGAAGCTTTCTTT. Translation gives CASSPDYGNTEAFF.

The CDR3 DNA reads as TGTGCCAGCAGAAGAACAGGGGCTGGAAACACCATATATTTT. It specifies CASRRTGAGNTIYF. The chain links TRBV27 to TRBJ1-3, with 7 bases lining up with TRBD1. CDR3 length equals 14 residues. The junction had 4 bases not matched to a gene; V was cut back by 6 bases and J by 2 bases. Germline CDR1 and CDR2: MNHEY and SMNVEV (reference sequence).

This chain uses TRBV11-1 with TRBJ2-5, with 10 positions matching TRBD2. Germline V gene sequence: CDR1 SGHAT, CDR2 FQDESV (reference sequence). The CDR3 length is 15 residues. The ends lost 4 bases at V and 0 bases at J; junction bases unmatched: 2. The CDR3, as DNA: TGTGCCAGCAGCTCTAGCGGGGGCCACCAAGAGACCCAGTACTTC. This gives the protein CASSSSGGHQETQYF.

V gene TRBV19 combines with J gene TRBJ2-7; D remains unclear. The CDR3 covers 12 residues. With 5 bases removed from V and 4 bases from J, the gap between germline ends came to 9 bases. Germline-derived CDR1 and CDR2 are LNHDA and SQIVND (reference sequence). The CDR3 nucleotides read TGTGCCAGTAGTCCCAACCCGTACGAGCAGTACTTC. Amino acids: CASSPNPYEQYF.

The rearrangement joins TRBV14 to TRBJ2-5; 7 nucleotides line up with TRBD1. This CDR3 contains 15 residues. The junction had 9 bases not matched to a gene; V was cut back by 6 bases and J by 2 bases. Germline CDR1 and CDR2: SGHDN and FVKESK. The CDR3 is CASRPSGTAQETQYF. In DNA, the CDR3 is TGTGCCAGCAGGCCCTCCGGGACAGCGCAAGAGACCCAGTACTTC.

The CDR3 here is CASSAGARSYGYTF. The CDR3, as DNA: TGTGCCAGCAGCGCGGGGGCGCGGAGCTATGGCTACACCTTC. The chain carries TRBV2 and TRBJ1-2; a weak D match, TRBD1 (6 bases). CDR1 is SNHLY, CDR2 FYNNEI, per germline. CDR3 length: 14 residues. Trimming took off 6 bases at V and 4 bases at J, with 15 bases between the two ends.

The genes are TRBV7-3 and TRBJ2-2; a weak D match, TRBD1 (5 bases). Germline assignment: CDR1 SGHTA and CDR2 FQGTGA. V lost 0 bases and J 4 bases, leaving 9 bases between the germline ends. The CDR3 covers 15 residues. CDR3 bases: TGTGCCAGCAGCTTAACAGGGGCTGGCACCGGGGAGCTGTTTTTT. The encoded protein is CASSLTGAGTGELFF. Full variable domain (remainder filled in from reference TRBV7-3 and TRBJ2-2): GAGVSQTPSNKVTEKGKYVELRCDPISGHTALYWYRQSLGQGPEFLIYFQGTGAADDSGLPNDRFFAVRPEGSVSTLKIQRTERGDSAVYLCASSLTGAGTGELFFGEGSRLTVL.

J is TRBJ1-5 and V is TRBV6-5, with D tentatively TRBD1 (5 bases). The V end lost 5 bases, the J end lost 5 bases, and 10 bases lay between the germline ends. This CDR3 spans 13 amino acids. Germline V gives CDR1 MNHEY, CDR2 SVGAGI. CDR3 nucleotides: TGTGCCAGCAGTGAAACGACAGATCAGCCCCAGCATTTT. Translating gives CASSETTDQPQHF.

V usage is TRBV7-2 and J usage is TRBJ2-3; possibly TRBD2 for D (7 bases). V shed 5 bases and J shed 4 bases, with 19 bases lying between them. Germline assignment: CDR1 SGHTA and CDR2 FQGNSA. This CDR3 spans 16 amino acids. CDR3 sequence: CASSMGQGGGSDTQYF. The CDR3 DNA follows: TGTGCCAGCAGCATGGGGCAGGGAGGGGGTTCAGATACGCAGTATTTT.

The J gene is TRBJ1-2, the V gene TRBV27; 7 bases match TRBD1. This CDR3 region has 13 residues. Trimming took 7 bases from V and 5 from J; bases not matched to a gene: 7. Germline CDR1 is MNHEY and CDR2 is SMNVEV (reference sequence). CDR3 sequence: CASKGQLGYGYTF. In DNA, the CDR3 is TGTGCCAGCAAGGGACAGTTAGGATATGGCTACACCTTC.

J is TRBJ1-2 and V is TRBV28; TRBD1 is a possible D gene (6 bases). The CDR3 consists of 15 residues. Trimming pared 3 bases from V and 7 bases from J, leaving 18 bases between. The germline CDR1 and CDR2 sequences are MDHEN and SYDVKM. In DNA, the CDR3 is TGTGCCAGCAGTTTGACAGGAGCCCATTCGGGTGGCTACACCTTC. Its protein is CASSLTGAHSGGYTF.

This sequence joins TRBV4-1 and TRBJ2-3, with a tentative D call TRBD2 (6 bases). V lost 0 bases, J lost 7 bases, and 20 bases lay in between. The CDR3 loop spans 17 amino acids. Germline values: CDR1 MGHRA, CDR2 YSYEKL. CDR3 DNA sequence: TGCGCCAGCAGCCAAGATCCCGGGGGATCGTCTGTCAATACGCAGTATTTT. Residues: CASSQDPGGSSVNTQYF.